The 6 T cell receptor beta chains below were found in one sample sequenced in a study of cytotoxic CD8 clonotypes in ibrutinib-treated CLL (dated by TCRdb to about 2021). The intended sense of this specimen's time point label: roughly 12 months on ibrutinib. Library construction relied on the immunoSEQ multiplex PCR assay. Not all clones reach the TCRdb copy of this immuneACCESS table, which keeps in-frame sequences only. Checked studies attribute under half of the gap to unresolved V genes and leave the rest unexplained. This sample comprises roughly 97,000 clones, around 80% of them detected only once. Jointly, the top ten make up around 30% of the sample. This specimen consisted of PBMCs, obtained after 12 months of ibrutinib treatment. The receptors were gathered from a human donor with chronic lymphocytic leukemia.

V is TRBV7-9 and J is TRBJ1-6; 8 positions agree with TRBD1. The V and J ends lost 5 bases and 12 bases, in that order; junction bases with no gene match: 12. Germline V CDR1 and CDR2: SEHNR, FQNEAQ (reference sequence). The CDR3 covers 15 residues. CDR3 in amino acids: CASSHSGDRGVPLHF. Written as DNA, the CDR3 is TGTGCCAGCAGCCATTCGGGAGACAGGGGTGTACCCCTCCACTTT. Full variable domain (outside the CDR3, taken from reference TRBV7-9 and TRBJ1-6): DTGVSQNPRHKITKRGQNVTFRCDPISEHNRLYWYRQTLGQGPEFLTYFQNEAQLEKSRLLSDRFSAERPKGSFSTLEIQRTEQGDSAMYLCASSHSGDRGVPLHFGNGTRLTVT.

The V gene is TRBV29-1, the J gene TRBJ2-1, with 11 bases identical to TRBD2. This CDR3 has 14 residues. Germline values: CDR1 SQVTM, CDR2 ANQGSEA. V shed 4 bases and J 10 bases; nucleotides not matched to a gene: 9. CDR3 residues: CSVGGTSGIGEQFF. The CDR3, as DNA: TGCAGCGTTGGGGGGACTAGCGGCATCGGGGAGCAGTTCTTC.

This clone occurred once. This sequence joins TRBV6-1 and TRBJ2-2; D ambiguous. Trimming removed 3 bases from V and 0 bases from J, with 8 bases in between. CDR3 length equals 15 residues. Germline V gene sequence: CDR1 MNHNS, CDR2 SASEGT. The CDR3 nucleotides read TGTGCCAGCAGTGAGGCAATCGCGAACACCGGGGAGCTGTTTTTT. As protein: CASSEAIANTGELFF.

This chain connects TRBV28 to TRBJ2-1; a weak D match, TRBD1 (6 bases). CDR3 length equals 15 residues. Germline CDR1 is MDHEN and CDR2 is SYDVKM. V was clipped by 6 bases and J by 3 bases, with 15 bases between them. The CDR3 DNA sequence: TGTGCCAGCAGCCTACCGGGACATAGCTACAATGAGCAGTTCTTC. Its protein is CASSLPGHSYNEQFF.

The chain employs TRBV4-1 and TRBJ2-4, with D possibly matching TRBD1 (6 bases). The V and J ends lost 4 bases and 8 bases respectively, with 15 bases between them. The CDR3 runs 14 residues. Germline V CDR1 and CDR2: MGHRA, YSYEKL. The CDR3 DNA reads TGCGCCAGCAGCCCCCGGGACAATGGTGACATTCAGTACTTC. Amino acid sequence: CASSPRDNGDIQYF.

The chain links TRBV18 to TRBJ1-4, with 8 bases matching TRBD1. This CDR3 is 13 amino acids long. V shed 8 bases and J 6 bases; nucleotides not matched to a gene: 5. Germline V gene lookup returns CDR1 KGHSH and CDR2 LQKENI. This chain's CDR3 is CASTDRGYEKLFF. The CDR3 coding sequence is TGTGCCAGCACCGACAGGGGATATGAAAAACTGTTTTTT.